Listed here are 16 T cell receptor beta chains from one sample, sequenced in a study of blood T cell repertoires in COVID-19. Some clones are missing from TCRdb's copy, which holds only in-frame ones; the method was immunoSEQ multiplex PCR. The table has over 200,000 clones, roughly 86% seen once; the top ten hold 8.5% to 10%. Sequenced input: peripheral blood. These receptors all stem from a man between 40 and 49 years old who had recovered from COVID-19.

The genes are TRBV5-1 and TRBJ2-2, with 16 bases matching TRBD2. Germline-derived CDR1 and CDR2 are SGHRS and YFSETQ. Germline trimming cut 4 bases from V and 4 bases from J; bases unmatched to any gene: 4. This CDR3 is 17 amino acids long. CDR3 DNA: TGCGCCAGCAGCGTGGGACTAGCGGGGGGGCGCACCGGGGAGCTGTTTTTT. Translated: CASSVGLAGGRTGELFF. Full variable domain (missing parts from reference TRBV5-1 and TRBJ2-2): KAGVTQTPRYLIKTRGQQVTLSCSPISGHRSVSWYQQTPGQGLQFLFEYFSETQRNKGNFPGRFSGRQFSNSRSEMNVSTLELGDSALYLCASSVGLAGGRTGELFFGEGSRLTVL.

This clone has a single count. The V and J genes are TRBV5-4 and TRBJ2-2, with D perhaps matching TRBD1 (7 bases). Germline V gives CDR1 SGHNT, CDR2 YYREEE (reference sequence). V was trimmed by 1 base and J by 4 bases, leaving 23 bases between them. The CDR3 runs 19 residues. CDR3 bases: TGTGCCAGCAGCTTGTTCTTTCGGAGGGGACAGTTATTCACCGGGGAGCTGTTTTTT. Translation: CASSLFFRRGQLFTGELFF.

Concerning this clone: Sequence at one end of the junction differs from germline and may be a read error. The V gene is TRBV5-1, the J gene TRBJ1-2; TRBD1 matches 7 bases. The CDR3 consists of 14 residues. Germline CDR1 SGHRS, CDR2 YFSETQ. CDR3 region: CASSFGDSPPSLHF. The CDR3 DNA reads TGCGCCAGCAGCTTCGGGGACAGCCCCCCTAGCCTTCACTTC. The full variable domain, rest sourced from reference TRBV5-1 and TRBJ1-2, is KAGVTQTPRYLIKTRGQQVTLSCSPISGHRSVSWYQQTPGQGLQFLFEYFSETQRNKGNFPGRFSGRQFSNSRSEMNVSTLELGDSALYLCASSFGDSPPSLHFGSGTRLTVV.

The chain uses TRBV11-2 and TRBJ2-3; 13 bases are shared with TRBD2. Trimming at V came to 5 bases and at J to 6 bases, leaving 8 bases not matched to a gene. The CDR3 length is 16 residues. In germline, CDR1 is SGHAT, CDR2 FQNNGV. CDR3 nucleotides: TGTGCCAGCAGCGGAGTGGGACTAGCGGGACCTGATACGCAGTATTTT. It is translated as CASSGVGLAGPDTQYF.

CDR3 residues: CASSRADRRHEQFF. The CDR3 bases are TGTGCCAGCAGTCGAGCGGACAGGCGCCATGAGCAGTTCTTC. The chain uses TRBV27 and TRBJ2-1; 7 nucleotides agree with TRBD1. V gave up 5 bases and J gave up 8 bases; unmatched junction bases: 9. Germline values: CDR1 MNHEY, CDR2 SMNVEV (reference sequence). This CDR3 comprises 14 residues.

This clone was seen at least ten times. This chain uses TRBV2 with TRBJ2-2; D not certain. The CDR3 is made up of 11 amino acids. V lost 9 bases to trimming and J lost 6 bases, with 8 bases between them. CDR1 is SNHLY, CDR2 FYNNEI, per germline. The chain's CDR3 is CARYRAGELFF. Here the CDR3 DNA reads TGTGCCAGATATCGCGCCGGGGAGCTGTTTTTT.

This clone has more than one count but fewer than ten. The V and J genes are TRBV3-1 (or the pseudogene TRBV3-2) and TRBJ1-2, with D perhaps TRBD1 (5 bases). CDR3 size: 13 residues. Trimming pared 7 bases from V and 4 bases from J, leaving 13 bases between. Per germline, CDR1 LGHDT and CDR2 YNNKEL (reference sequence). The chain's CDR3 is CASTSAGGYGYTF. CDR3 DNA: TGTGCCAGCACCTCCGCCGGGGGCTATGGCTACACCTTC.

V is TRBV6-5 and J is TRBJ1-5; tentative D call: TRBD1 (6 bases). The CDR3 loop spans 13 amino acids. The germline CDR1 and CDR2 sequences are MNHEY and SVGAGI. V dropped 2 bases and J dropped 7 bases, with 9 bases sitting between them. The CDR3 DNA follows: TGTGCCAGCAGTTACGGGGGGGGCCAGCCCCAGCATTTT. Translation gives CASSYGGGQPQHF.

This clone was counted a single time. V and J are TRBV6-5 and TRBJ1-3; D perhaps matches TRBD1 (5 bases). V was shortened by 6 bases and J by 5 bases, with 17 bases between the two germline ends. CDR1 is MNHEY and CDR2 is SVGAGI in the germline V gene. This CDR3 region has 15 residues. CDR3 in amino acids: CASSTIRGDRNTIYF. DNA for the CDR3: TGTGCCAGCAGCACCATTCGGGGGGATCGAAACACCATATATTTT.

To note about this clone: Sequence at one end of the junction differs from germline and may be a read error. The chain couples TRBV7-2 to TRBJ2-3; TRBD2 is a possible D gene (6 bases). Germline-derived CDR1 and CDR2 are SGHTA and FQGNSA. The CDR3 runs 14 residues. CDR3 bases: TGTGCCAGCAGCCCAGCCGGACTATCTCGGAGCACGGATTTT. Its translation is CASSPAGLSRSTDF.

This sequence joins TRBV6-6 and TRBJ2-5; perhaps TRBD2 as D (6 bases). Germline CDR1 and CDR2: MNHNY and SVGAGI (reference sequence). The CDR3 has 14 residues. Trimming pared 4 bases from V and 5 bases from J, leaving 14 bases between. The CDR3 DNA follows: TGTGCCAGCAGTTCTCCGGGGGTCTTGGAGACCCAGTACTTC. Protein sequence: CASSSPGVLETQYF.

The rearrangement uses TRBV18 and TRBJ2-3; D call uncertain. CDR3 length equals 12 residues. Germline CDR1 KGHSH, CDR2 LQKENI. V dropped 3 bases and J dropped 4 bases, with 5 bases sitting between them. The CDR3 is CASSPEADTQYF. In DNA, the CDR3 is TGTGCCAGCTCACCCGAGGCAGATACGCAGTATTTT. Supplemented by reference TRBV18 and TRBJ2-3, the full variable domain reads NAGVMQNPRHLVRRRGQEARLRCSPMKGHSHVYWYRQLPEEGLKFMVYLQKENIIDESGMPKERFSAEFPKEGPSILRIQQVVRGDSAAYFCASSPEADTQYFGPGTRLTVL.

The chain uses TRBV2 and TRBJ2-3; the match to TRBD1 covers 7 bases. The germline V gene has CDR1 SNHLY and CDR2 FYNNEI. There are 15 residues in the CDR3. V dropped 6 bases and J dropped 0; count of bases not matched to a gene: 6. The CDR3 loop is CASRLGGGSTDTQYF. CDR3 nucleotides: TGTGCCAGCAGGTTAGGGGGCGGGAGCACAGATACGCAGTATTTT.

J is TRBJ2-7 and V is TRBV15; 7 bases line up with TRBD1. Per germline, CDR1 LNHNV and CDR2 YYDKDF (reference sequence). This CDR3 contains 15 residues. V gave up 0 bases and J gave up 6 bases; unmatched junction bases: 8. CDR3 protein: CATSRDRIGGGEQYF. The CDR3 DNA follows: TGTGCCACCAGCAGAGATCGAATAGGGGGCGGCGAGCAGTACTTC.

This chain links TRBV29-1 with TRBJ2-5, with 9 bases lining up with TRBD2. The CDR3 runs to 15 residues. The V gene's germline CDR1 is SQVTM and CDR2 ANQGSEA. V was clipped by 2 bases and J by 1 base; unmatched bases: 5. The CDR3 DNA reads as TGCAGCGTTGAATTGCTAGCGGGGCTCCAAGAGACCCAGTACTTC. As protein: CSVELLAGLQETQYF.

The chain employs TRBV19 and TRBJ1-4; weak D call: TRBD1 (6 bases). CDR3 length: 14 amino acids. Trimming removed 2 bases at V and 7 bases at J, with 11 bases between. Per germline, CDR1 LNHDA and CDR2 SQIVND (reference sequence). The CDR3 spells CASSIHRVIEKLFF. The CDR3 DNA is TGTGCCAGTAGTATACACAGGGTGATTGAAAAACTGTTTTTT.